This TCR beta chain was profiled in a study of T cells in localized non-small cell lung cancer. Whole-study results and caveats: Higher adjacent-lung clonality was associated with shorter survival. Uninvolved neighboring lung showed the greatest T cell clonality, exceeding tumor. Researchers found a median approximately 55 of the top 100 tumor clones in adjacent lung.

Germline CDR1 SNHLY, CDR2 FYNNEI. The CDR3 is 14 residues long. V shed 5 bases, J shed 2 bases, and the junction held 2 bases outside the gene matches. The assay was immunoSEQ multiplex PCR, and TCRdb's table has in-frame clones only and misses some. The repertoire holds 45,000 to 55,000 clones, with 60% to 80% as singletons. This clone was observed many times. The antigen remains undetermined. The chain carries TRBV2 and TRBJ1-5; TRBD1 matches 8 bases. The sample in question was peripheral blood, obtained before any cancer treatment. The TCR was taken from a man aged 40-75 years with stage I squamous cell lung carcinoma. The CDR3 sequence: CASSWGQGNQPQHF. The CDR3 DNA follows: TGTGCCAGCAGTTGGGGACAGGGCAATCAGCCCCAGCATTTT.